This TCR beta chain was sequenced for a study of a mutant IDH1 vaccine in newly diagnosed glioma. Study in general: Vaccine administration was initiated 4-6 weeks following radiotherapy alone, or with temozolomide cycles.

The table came from immunoSEQ multiplex PCR; TCRdb's copy has only in-frame clones and leaves some out. In the table there are roughly 39,000 clones, 75% to 85% of which are singletons. The sample's time point: week 5, during vaccination. Doses consisted of 300 ug of mutant IDH1 20-mer peptide each, paired with topical imiquimod. Trimming pared 1 base from V and 0 bases from J, leaving 10 bases between. The CDR3 length is 16 residues. Germline V gene sequence: CDR1 SGHVS, CDR2 FQNEAQ. With respect to this clone: The antigen is undetermined.

The chain joins TRBV7-8 to TRBJ1-5, with D unclear. This receptor was obtained from a man in his forties with glioma. The sequencing here drew on PBMCs, taken from a glioma patient whose treatment included an IDH1 peptide vaccine. CDR3 sequence reads: CASSLETIYSNQPQHF. The CDR3 DNA reads as TGTGCCAGCAGCTTAGAAACGATTTATAGCAATCAGCCCCAGCATTTT.